The next 19 T cell receptor beta chains were all read from a single sample in a study of identical twins. TCRdb re-called the 5' RACE reads with MiXCR, one entry per CDR3 protein. The data contain a few hundred thousand distinct CDR3 sequences, 20% to 25% of them singletons. In addition, the sample was reused for a study of T cells expressing NK-cell markers.

Source material: CD4+ T cells sorted from blood. These receptor sequences come from a woman between 18 and 29 years old in good health.

There are a few counts of this clonotype. This chain links TRBV6-5 with TRBJ2-2; 7 positions match TRBD2. The CDR3 loop spans 16 amino acids. J gave up 2 bases and V 0 bases, and 3 bases lay outside the gene matches. Germline loops: CDR1 MNHEY, CDR2 SVGAGI. This CDR3 reads CASSYSAGLNTGELFF. Here the CDR3 DNA reads TGTGCCAGCAGTTACTCAGCGGGACTTAACACCGGGGAGCTGTTTTTT.

This chain links TRBV25-1 with TRBJ2-1; unclear D gene. This CDR3 has 13 amino acids. V was trimmed by 7 bases and J by 8 bases, leaving 15 bases between them. The germline gives CDR1 MGHDK, CDR2 SYGVNS. The CDR3 is CASTGVLRDEQFF. The CDR3, as DNA: TGTGCCAGCACAGGTGTCCTACGAGATGAGCAGTTCTTC. The whole variable domain, filled in from reference TRBV25-1 and TRBJ2-1, reads EADIYQTPRYLVIGTGKKITLECSQTMGHDKMYWYQQDPGMELHLIHYSYGVNSTEKGDLSSESTVSRIRTEHFPLTLESARPSHTSQYLCASTGVLRDEQFFGPGTRLTVL.

At least ten counts were recorded for this clonotype. This chain uses TRBV12-3 or TRBV12-4 with TRBJ2-7, with D tentatively TRBD2 (6 bases). V was clipped by 4 bases and J by 7 bases, with 11 bases between them. The CDR3 totals 12 residues. The CDR3 region has the DNA TGTGCCAGCAGTTGGAGGGGTGATGAGCAGTACTTC. It specifies CASSWRGDEQYF.

The V and J genes are TRBV20-1 and TRBJ2-3, with D unresolved. The CDR3 sequence is 15 residues long. In germline, CDR1 is DFQATT, CDR2 SNEGSKA (reference sequence). V lost 5 bases, J lost 2 bases, and 17 bases lay in between. As DNA, the CDR3 is TGCAGTGCTCCTACCAGACTGGAAGTCACAGATACGCAGTATTTT. It yields the protein CSAPTRLEVTDTQYF.

The sample holds many counts of this clonotype. The junction shows a germline mismatch at one end, possibly a read error. The V and J genes are TRBV5-1 and TRBJ2-7; D is possibly TRBD1 (5 bases). The germline CDR1 and CDR2 sequences are SGHRS and YFSETQ. This CDR3 region has 13 residues. The CDR3 sequence: CASSLGRDYEQYF. The CDR3 DNA reads TGTGCCAGCAGTTTAGGCAGGGACTACGAGCAGTACTTC.

This clonotype was seen only once. V is TRBV3-1 and J is TRBJ2-1; maybe TRBD2 (6 bases). This CDR3 spans 14 amino acids. Germline-derived CDR1 and CDR2 are LGHDT and YNNKEL (reference sequence). With 6 bases removed from V and 8 bases from J, the gap between germline ends came to 17 bases. CDR3 loop: CASSRSGGDDEQFF. Here the CDR3 DNA reads TGTGCCAGCAGTCGAAGTGGCGGGGACGATGAGCAGTTCTTC.

This chain joins TRBV20-1 and TRBJ2-6, with D unclear. CDR3 size: 14 residues. From germline, CDR1 is DFQATT and CDR2 SNEGSKA (reference sequence). Trimming removed 2 bases at V and 0 bases at J, with 5 bases between. CDR3 in DNA: TGCAGTGCTAGATTGTACTCTGGGGCCAACGTCCTGACTTTC. Protein product: CSARLYSGANVLTF.

This clonotype has just a few counts. The CDR3 DNA reads TGCAGTGCTAGTCCTCAGGGGGGGTTCGAGCAGTACTTC. Encoded protein: CSASPQGGFEQYF. J is TRBJ2-7 and V is TRBV20-1; D assignment may be TRBD1 or TRBD2 (7 bases each). This CDR3 is built from 13 residues. Germline CDR1 DFQATT, CDR2 SNEGSKA (reference sequence). Between the trimmed V and J ends, which lost 3 bases and 6 bases, there was a span of 15 bases.

V gene TRBV12-3 or TRBV12-4 combines with J gene TRBJ2-1, with D uncertain. The CDR3 length is 14 residues. V lost 4 bases, J lost 0 bases, and 7 bases lay in between. Written as DNA, the CDR3 is TGTGCCAGCAGTTCCCTGGGCTCCTACAATGAGCAGTTCTTC. The encoded protein is CASSSLGSYNEQFF.

V is TRBV15 and J is TRBJ2-7, with D perhaps matching TRBD2 (5 bases). CDR1 LNHNV and CDR2 YYDKDF come from the germline V gene (reference sequence). The V end was cut by 8 bases, the J end by 5 bases, with 19 bases between. The CDR3 loop spans 14 amino acids. The CDR3 is CATARTRTYDEQYF. CDR3 DNA sequence: TGTGCCACCGCTAGGACTCGTACATACGACGAGCAGTACTTC.

This chain links TRBV12-3 or TRBV12-4 with TRBJ1-2, with TRBD1 identical over 9 bases. Trimming took 4 bases from V and 6 from J; bases not matched to a gene: 6. This CDR3 contains 14 residues. CDR3 coding DNA: TGTGCCAGCAGTTACAGGGGGCGCGACAATGGCTACACCTTC. Translating gives CASSYRGRDNGYTF.

The CDR3 DNA reads TGCAGCGTTTCCAGGGGCGACAATGAGCAGTTCTTC. It is translated as CSVSRGDNEQFF. The gene calls are TRBV29-1 and TRBJ2-1; possibly TRBD1 for D (6 bases). The CDR3 is made up of 12 amino acids. Germline V gene lookup returns CDR1 SQVTM and CDR2 ANQGSEA. The V end lost 5 bases, the J end lost 5 bases, and 10 bases lay between the germline ends.

This clonotype occurred a few times. The chain combines TRBV7-9 with TRBJ1-5, with 7 bases aligning to TRBD1. This CDR3 comprises 17 residues. From germline, CDR1 is SEHNR and CDR2 FQNEAQ (reference sequence). The ends lost 2 bases at V and 0 bases at J; junction bases unmatched: 7. CDR3 residues: CASSLTGTANSNQPQHF. CDR3 DNA: TGTGCCAGCAGCTTAACCGGGACAGCTAATAGCAATCAGCCCCAGCATTTT.

The count of this clonotype is one. The rearrangement joins TRBV5-1 to TRBJ2-7; the D gene is possibly TRBD2 (5 bases). V lost 0 bases and J 5 bases, leaving 15 bases between the germline ends. The CDR3 is 15 amino acids. Looked up from germline, CDR1 is SGHRS and CDR2 is YFSETQ. CDR3 nucleotide sequence: TGCGCCAGCAGCTTGGGGACTCTGGGAGCGAACGAGCAGTACTTC. Residues: CASSLGTLGANEQYF.

This clonotype has more than one count but fewer than ten. The chain couples TRBV12-3 or TRBV12-4 to TRBJ2-1, with D tentatively TRBD2 (5 bases). The CDR3 loop spans 13 amino acids. The V end lost 3 bases, the J end lost 4 bases, and 7 bases lay between the germline ends. In nucleotides, the CDR3 is TGTGCCAGCAGTTTCTGGGAGTACAATGAGCAGTTCTTC. Amino acid sequence: CASSFWEYNEQFF.

The J gene is TRBJ1-5, the V gene TRBV10-3; 10 bases align to TRBD1. Germline CDR1 reads ENHRY; CDR2 reads SYGVKD. J lost 7 bases, V lost 11 bases, and 8 bases had no gene match. The CDR3 has 13 amino acids. For the CDR3, the DNA is TGTGCCGCCTCCGGGACAGGGGACCAGCCCCAGCATTTT. Its translation is CAASGTGDQPQHF.

This clonotype was picked up a small number of times. This chain connects TRBV20-1 to TRBJ1-6, with D uncertain. The CDR3 length is 13 residues. Trimming removed 1 base at V and 7 bases at J, with 8 bases between. Germline CDR1 and CDR2: DFQATT and SNEGSKA (reference sequence). CDR3 region: CSARGGFNSPLHF. The CDR3 bases are TGCAGTGCTAGAGGGGGTTTCAATTCACCCCTCCACTTT.

The table lists this clonotype with a few counts. V usage is TRBV6-1 and J usage is TRBJ2-3, with 9 bases that match TRBD2. Looked up from germline, CDR1 is MNHNS and CDR2 is SASEGT. Unmatched junction bases numbered 8, after V lost 6 bases and J lost 4 bases. The CDR3 runs 15 residues. In DNA form, the CDR3 reads TGTGCCAGCAGAGAAAGCGGGGGGACCGCAGATACGCAGTATTTT. This translates into CASRESGGTADTQYF.

The rearrangement links TRBV14 to TRBJ2-1; tentative D call: TRBD2 (5 bases). The germline CDR1 and CDR2 sequences are SGHDN and FVKESK. This CDR3 spans 16 amino acids. The V and J ends lost 1 base and 1 base respectively, with 11 bases between them. CDR3 in DNA: TGTGCCAGCAGCCAAGTGGACTTCAAATCCTACAATGAGCAGTTCTTC. Encoded protein: CASSQVDFKSYNEQFF.